This T cell receptor beta chain was identified in a study of identical twins. Study conclusions and caveats: Whereas memory repertoires showed no such difference, abundant cord blood beta clonotypes carried fewer insertions. Researchers reported excess low generation probability among twin-shared out-of-frame alpha sequences. Models underestimated out-of-frame TCR alpha sharing in monozygotic twins.

A few counts support this clonotype. Its specificity is unknown. CDR1 is SGHDT and CDR2 is YYEEEE in the germline V gene. The junction had 8 bases not matched to a gene; V was cut back by 0 bases and J by 5 bases. This CDR3 comprises 17 residues. The donor group consisted entirely of healthy Caucasians. TCRdb independently ran MiXCR on the 5' RACE reads; one entry per CDR3 protein. Of more than 650,000 distinct CDR3 sequences listed, approximately 6% are singletons. This sequence joins TRBV5-6 and TRBJ2-5; 12 positions match TRBD2. The material sequenced was naive T cells sorted from blood. This TCR derives from a young man in good health. The CDR3 DNA follows: TGTGCCAGCAGCTTGGGACTAGCGGGAGAATTGCGGGAGACCCAGTACTTC. It translates to CASSLGLAGELRETQYF. Full variable domain (outside the CDR3, taken from reference TRBV5-6 and TRBJ2-5): DAGVTQSPTHLIKTRGQQVTLRCSPKSGHDTVSWYQQALGQGPQFIFQYYEEEERQRGNFPDRFSGHQFPNYSSELNVNALLLGDSALYLCASSLGLAGELRETQYFGPGTRLLVL.